This T cell receptor (beta chain) was retrieved from a study of neurological immune-mediated disorders. General study points: Sharing of CDR3 amino acid sequences among expanded clones across subjects was absent, suggesting private repertoires in all groups. TCR clonal expansion peaked in HTLV-1-associated myelopathy patients and was lowest in multiple sclerosis patients.

For the unsorted libraries, 2 million PBMCs stored at -80 C served as input. Each TCR transcript was tagged with a 10-nucleotide random UMI during 5'RACE. TCRdb re-called the 5' RACE reads with MiXCR, one entry per CDR3 protein. The repertoire consists of about 76,000 distinct CDR3 sequences, with 17% occurring once and the leading ten covering roughly 14%. J gave up 6 bases and V 3 bases, and 7 bases lay outside the gene matches. Germline CDR1 and CDR2: LGHNA and YNFKEQ. This CDR3 spans 15 amino acids. This clonotype came up many times. Antigen: not known. The sequenced sample was PBMCs. This TCR was sampled from a woman between 40 and 55 years old in good health. This rearrangement joins TRBV4-2 to TRBJ1-1; 10 nucleotides align to TRBD1. As DNA, the CDR3 is TGTGCCAGCAGCCAGGAGACAGGGGGCGCATCTGAAGCTTTCTTT. Its translation is CASSQETGGASEAFF.